The T cell receptor beta chain under discussion was sequenced for a study of T cells in Graves' hyperthyroidism and ophthalmopathy. Study results and limitations: Blood samples included most of the expanded thyroid clonotypes exceeding 0.001.

The CDR3 is 15 residues long. Germline CDR1 reads MNHNS; CDR2 reads SASEGT. V was pared by 5 bases and J by 1 base, with 3 bases of the junction left unmatched. Patients with uncontrolled infections, other autoimmune diseases, pregnancy or lactation were excluded. The study based diagnoses on clinical symptoms, serum thyroxine and TRAb, thyroid ultrasound and orbital computed tomography. PBMCs were obtained from 10 ml fresh peripheral blood. RNA transcripts were the template for amplifying TCR beta CDR3 regions. A first-round RT-PCR of the TCR CDR3 used the HTBI primer set. TCRdb re-called the multiplex PCR reads through MiXCR, storing one row per CDR3 protein. The table records about 250,000 distinct CDR3 sequences, approximately 24% of them present only once. This clonotype was counted many times. Its antigen remains unknown.

The sample taken for sequencing was blood. The chain combines TRBV6-1 with TRBJ2-2; 8 bases are shared with TRBD2. The sequence was obtained from a woman aged 40-49 years with Graves' ophthalmopathy. CDR3 nucleotides: TGTGCCAGCAGTCGTACTAGCGGGAACACCGGGGAGCTGTTTTTT. Translating it yields CASSRTSGNTGELFF.